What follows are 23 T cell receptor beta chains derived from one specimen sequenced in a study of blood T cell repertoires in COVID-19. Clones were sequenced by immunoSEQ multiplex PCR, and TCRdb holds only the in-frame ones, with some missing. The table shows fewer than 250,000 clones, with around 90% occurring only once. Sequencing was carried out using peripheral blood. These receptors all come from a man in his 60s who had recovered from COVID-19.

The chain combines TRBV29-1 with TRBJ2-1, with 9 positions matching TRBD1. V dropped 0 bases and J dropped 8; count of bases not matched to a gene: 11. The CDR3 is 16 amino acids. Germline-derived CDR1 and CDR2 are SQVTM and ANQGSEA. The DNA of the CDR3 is TGCAGCGTTGAAGAGCTAGGACAGGGGAAACTCGATGAGCAGTTCTTC. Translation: CSVEELGQGKLDEQFF.

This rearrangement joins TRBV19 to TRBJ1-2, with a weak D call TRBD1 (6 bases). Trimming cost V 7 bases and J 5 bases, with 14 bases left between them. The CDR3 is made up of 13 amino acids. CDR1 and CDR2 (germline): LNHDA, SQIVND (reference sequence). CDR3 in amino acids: CASTQYRDYGYTF. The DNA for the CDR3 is TGTGCCAGTACCCAGTACAGGGATTATGGCTACACCTTC.

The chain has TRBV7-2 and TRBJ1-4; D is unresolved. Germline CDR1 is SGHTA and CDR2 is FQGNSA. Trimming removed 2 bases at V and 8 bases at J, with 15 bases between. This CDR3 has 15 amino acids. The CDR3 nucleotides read TGTGCCAGCAGCTTACAGAGTCGGGTTGGGGAAAAACTGTTTTTT. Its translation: CASSLQSRVGEKLFF.

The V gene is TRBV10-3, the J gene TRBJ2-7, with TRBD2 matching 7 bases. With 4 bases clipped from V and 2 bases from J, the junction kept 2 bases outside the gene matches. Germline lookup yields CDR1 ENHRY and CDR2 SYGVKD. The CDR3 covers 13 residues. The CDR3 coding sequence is TGTGCCATCAGTGGCGCGGGGGCCTACGAGCAGTACTTC. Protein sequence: CAISGAGAYEQYF.

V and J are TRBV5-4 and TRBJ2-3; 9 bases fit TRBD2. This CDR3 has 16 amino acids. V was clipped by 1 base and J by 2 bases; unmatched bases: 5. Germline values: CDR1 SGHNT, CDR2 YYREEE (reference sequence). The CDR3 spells CASSLRAGGYTDTQYF. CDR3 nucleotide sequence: TGTGCCAGCAGCTTGCGAGCGGGGGGATACACAGATACGCAGTATTTT. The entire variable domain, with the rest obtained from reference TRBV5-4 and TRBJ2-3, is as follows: ETGVTQSPTHLIKTRGQQVTLRCSSQSGHNTVSWYQQALGQGPQFIFQYYREEENGRGNFPPRFSGLQFPNYSSELNVNALELDDSALYLCASSLRAGGYTDTQYFGPGTRLTVL.

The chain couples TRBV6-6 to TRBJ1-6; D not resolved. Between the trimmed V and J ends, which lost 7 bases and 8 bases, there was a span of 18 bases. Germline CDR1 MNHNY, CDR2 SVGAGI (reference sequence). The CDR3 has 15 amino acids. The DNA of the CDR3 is TGTGCCAGCATCACCGCGGCGTCCCCAGATTCACCCCTCCACTTT. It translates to CASITAASPDSPLHF.

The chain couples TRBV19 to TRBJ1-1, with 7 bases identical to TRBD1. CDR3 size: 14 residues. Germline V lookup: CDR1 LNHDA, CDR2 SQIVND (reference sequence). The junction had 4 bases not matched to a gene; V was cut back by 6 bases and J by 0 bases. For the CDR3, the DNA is TGTGCCAGTAGGGTGGGACAGCTGAACACTGAAGCTTTCTTT. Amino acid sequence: CASRVGQLNTEAFF.

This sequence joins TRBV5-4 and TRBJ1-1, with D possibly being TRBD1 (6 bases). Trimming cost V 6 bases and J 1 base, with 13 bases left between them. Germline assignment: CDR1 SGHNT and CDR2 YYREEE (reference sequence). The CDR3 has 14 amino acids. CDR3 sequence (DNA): TGTGCCAGCAAGTTTCCAGGGGAGAACACTGAAGCTTTCTTT. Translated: CASKFPGENTEAFF.

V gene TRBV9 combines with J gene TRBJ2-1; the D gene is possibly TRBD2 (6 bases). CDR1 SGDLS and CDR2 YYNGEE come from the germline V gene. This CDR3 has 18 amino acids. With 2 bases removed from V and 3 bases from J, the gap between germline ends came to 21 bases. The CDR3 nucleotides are TGTGCCAGCAGCGTTGGACCGGGGGACTTCGGCATCTACAATGAGCAGTTCTTC. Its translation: CASSVGPGDFGIYNEQFF.

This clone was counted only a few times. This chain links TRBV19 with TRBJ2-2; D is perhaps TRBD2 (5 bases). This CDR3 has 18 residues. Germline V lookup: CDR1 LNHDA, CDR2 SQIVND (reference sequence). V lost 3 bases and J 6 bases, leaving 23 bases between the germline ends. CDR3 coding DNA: TGTGCCAGTAGTATTCCTCCCCTTACCGGGCCGGAGGCCGGGGAGCTGTTTTTT. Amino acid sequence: CASSIPPLTGPEAGELFF.

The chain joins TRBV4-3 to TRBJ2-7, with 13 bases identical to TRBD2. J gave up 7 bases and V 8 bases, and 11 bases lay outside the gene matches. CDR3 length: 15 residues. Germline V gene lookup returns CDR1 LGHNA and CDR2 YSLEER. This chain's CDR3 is CASAWSTSGRSEQYF. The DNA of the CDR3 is TGCGCCAGCGCGTGGTCGACTAGCGGGAGGAGTGAGCAGTACTTC.

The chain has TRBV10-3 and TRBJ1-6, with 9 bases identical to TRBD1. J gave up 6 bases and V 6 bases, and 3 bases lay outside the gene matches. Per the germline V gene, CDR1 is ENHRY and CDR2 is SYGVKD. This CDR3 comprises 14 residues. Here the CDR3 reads CAIRPDRGNSPLHF. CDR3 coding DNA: TGTGCCATCAGACCGGACAGGGGTAATTCACCCCTCCACTTT.

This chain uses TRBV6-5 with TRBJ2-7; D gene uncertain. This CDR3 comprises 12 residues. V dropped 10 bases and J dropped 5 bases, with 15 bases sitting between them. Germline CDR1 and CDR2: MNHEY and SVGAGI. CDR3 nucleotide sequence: TGTGCCACCGCACGGTTCAATAACGAGCAGTACTTC. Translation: CATARFNNEQYF.

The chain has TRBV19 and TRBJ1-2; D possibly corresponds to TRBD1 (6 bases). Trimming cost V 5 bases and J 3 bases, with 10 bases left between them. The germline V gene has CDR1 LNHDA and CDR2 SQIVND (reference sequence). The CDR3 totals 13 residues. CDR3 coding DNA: TGTGCCAGTAGTGCACAGGGCTACTATGGCTACACCTTC. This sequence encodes CASSAQGYYGYTF. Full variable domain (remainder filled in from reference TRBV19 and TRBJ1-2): DGGITQSPKYLFRKEGQNVTLSCEQNLNHDAMYWYRQDPGQGLRLIYYSQIVNDFQKGDIAEGYSVSREKKESFPLTVTSAQKNPTAFYLCASSAQGYYGYTFGSGTRLTVV.

The CDR3 DNA reads TGTGCCAGCAAGCAACTACAGGGGACTCAGCCCCAGCATTTT. Translating it yields CASKQLQGTQPQHF. The V and J genes are TRBV28 and TRBJ1-5; 7 bases are a match to TRBD1. The CDR3 totals 14 residues. Unmatched junction bases numbered 9, after V lost 7 bases and J lost 6 bases. Germline-derived CDR1 and CDR2 are MDHEN and SYDVKM. Complete variable domain (other parts from reference TRBV28 and TRBJ1-5): DVKVTQSSRYLVKRTGEKVFLECVQDMDHENMFWYRQDPGLGLRLIYFSYDVKMKEKGDIPEGYSVSREKKERFSLILESASTNQTSMYLCASKQLQGTQPQHFGDGTRLSIL.

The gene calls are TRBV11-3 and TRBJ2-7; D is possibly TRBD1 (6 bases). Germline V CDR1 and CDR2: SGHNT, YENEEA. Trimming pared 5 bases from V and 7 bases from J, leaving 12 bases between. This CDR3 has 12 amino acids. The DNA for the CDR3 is TGTGCCAGCAGCCTCGGACAGACTGAGCAGTACTTC. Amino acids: CASSLGQTEQYF.

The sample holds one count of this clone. The CDR3 DNA reads as TGTGCCAGCAGCTTAAGAGTCCACCAAGAGACCCAGTACTTC. Translated, it gives CASSLRVHQETQYF. V gene TRBV7-3 combines with J gene TRBJ2-5; D gene uncertain. V lost 1 base to trimming and J lost 0 bases, with 6 bases between them. The CDR3 runs 14 residues. Germline V gene lookup returns CDR1 SGHTA and CDR2 FQGTGA.

CDR3 region: CATSDFDMNTGELFF. The CDR3 region has the DNA TGTGCCACCAGTGATTTTGACATGAACACCGGGGAGCTGTTTTTT. The V and J genes are TRBV24-1 and TRBJ2-2; D unresolved. Trimming shortened V by 1 base and J by 1 base, and 6 bases separated the two germline ends. The CDR3 consists of 15 residues. The germline V gene has CDR1 KGHDR and CDR2 SFDVKD.

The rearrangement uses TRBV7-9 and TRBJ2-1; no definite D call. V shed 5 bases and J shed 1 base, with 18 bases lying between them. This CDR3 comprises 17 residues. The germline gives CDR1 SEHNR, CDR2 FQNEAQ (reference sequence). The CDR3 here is CASSPPVILFSYNEQFF. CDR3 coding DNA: TGTGCCAGCAGCCCCCCCGTAATTCTGTTTTCCTACAATGAGCAGTTCTTC.

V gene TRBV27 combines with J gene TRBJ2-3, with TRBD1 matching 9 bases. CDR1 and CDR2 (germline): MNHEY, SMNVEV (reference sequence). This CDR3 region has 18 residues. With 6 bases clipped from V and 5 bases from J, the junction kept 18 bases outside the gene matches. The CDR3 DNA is TGTGCCAGCAGGCGCTTGGGGGTATCACAGGGGGCCGGAGATACGCAGTATTTT. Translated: CASRRLGVSQGAGDTQYF.

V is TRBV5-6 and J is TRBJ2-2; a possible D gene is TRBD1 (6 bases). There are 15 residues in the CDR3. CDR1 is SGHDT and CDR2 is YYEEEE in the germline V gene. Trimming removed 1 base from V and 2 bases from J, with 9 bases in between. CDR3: CASSLRTVNTGELFF. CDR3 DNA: TGTGCCAGCAGCTTGCGGACAGTCAACACCGGGGAGCTGTTTTTT.

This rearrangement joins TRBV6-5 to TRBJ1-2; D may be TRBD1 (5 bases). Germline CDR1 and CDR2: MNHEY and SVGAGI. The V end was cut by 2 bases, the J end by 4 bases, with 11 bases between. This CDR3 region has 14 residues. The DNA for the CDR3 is TGTGCCAGCAGTTACCGGGGGGTGTTCTATGGCTACACCTTC. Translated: CASSYRGVFYGYTF.

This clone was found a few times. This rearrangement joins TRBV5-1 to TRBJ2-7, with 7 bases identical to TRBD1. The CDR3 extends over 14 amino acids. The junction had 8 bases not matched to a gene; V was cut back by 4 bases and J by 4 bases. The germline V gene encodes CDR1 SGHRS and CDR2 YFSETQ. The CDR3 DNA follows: TGCGCCAGCAGCATCCTTCGGACAGGTTACGAGCAGTACTTC. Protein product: CASSILRTGYEQYF.